This paragraph covers one T cell receptor beta chain sequence. Original handling: Nucleated cell number was recorded as an estimate derived from reference gene primer amplification. Repertoires were generated with immunoSEQ multiplex PCR, while TCRdb's copy carries only in-frame clones and drops some. V, J and clone size derive from that table, while D and trimming were established from the DNA sequence. Among under 150,000 clones listed, more than 75% were seen once. These data belong to a study of blood T cell repertoires in COVID-19. Study at large: The United States, Italy and Spain provided the acute and convalescent COVID-19 samples. The cDNA or gDNA used as material had been derived from T cells, B-cell-depleted T cells, or PBMCs.

This CDR3 comprises 14 residues. Germline-derived CDR1 and CDR2 are MDHEN and SYDVKM. The junction had 4 bases not matched to a gene; V was cut back by 8 bases and J by 0 bases. This TCR derives from a woman aged 45-59 years with acute or convalescent COVID-19. The chain employs TRBV28 and TRBJ2-5, with 9 bases aligning to TRBD2. Sequencing was carried out using peripheral blood. The CDR3 sequence is CASSAGGYQETQYF. In nucleotides, the CDR3 is TGTGCCAGCTCGGCGGGGGGGTACCAAGAGACCCAGTACTTC.